The rows below give T cell receptor beta chains drawn from one sample of a study of T cells in Graves' hyperthyroidism and ophthalmopathy. Via MiXCR, TCRdb re-called the multiplex PCR reads, giving one row per CDR3 protein. The repertoire consists of approximately 640,000 distinct CDR3 sequences, with nearly 45% occurring once and the leading ten covering less than 8.5%. Input material: peripheral blood or thyroid tissue (not recorded which). The receptor source for this set is an adult man with Graves' disease, either hyperthyroidism or ophthalmopathy (not recorded which). Both conserved end residues are part of each CDR3. Fields, in order: V gene, D gene, J gene, clone size, CDR3 DNA, CDR3 protein. D genes are given only for firm matches. Size is omitted from some rows. Given values are once, few, many or a class for expanded clones.

v_call: TRBV2
d_call: TRBD1
j_call: TRBJ2-6
clone_size: NA
cdr3_nt: TGTGCCAGCAGCGTGGGACAGGGCTTGGGTGGGGCCAACGTCCTGACTTTC
cdr3_aa: CASSVGQGLGGANVLTF

v_call: TRBV10-3
d_call: NA
j_call: TRBJ1-2
clone_size: few
cdr3_nt: TGTGCCAGCAGTTACGGAGACTCTAACTATGGCTACACCTTC
cdr3_aa: CASSYGDSNYGYTF

v_call: TRBV29-1
d_call: TRBD1
j_call: TRBJ1-5
clone_size: NA
cdr3_nt: TGCAGCGTTGCGGTAGGGGGCGACCAGCATTTT
cdr3_aa: CSVAVGGDQHF

v_call: TRBV24-1
d_call: TRBD2
j_call: TRBJ2-5
clone_size: few
cdr3_nt: TGTGCCACCAGTGATTTGGGACTAGCGGGGGGGCCACAAGAGACCCAGTACTTC
cdr3_aa: CATSDLGLAGGPQETQYF

v_call: TRBV14
d_call: NA
j_call: TRBJ1-3
clone_size: many
cdr3_nt: TGTGCCAGCAGCCAAGACGGTAGCTCTGGAAACACCATATATTTT
cdr3_aa: CASSQDGSSGNTIYF

v_call: TRBV29-1
d_call: NA
j_call: TRBJ1-1
clone_size: many
cdr3_nt: TGCAGCGTTCGATCCACTGAAGCTTTCTTT
cdr3_aa: CSVRSTEAFF

v_call: TRBV7-3
d_call: NA
j_call: TRBJ2-1
clone_size: NA
cdr3_nt: TGTGCCAGCAGCTTTTTTCGCGCCTCCTACAATGAGCAGTTCTTC
cdr3_aa: CASSFFRASYNEQFF

v_call: TRBV10-3
d_call: NA
j_call: TRBJ1-2
clone_size: NA
cdr3_nt: TGTGCCAGCAGTTCCCACCGGGACACCATGTATGGCTACACCTTC
cdr3_aa: CASSSHRDTMYGYTF

v_call: TRBV10-2
d_call: TRBD1
j_call: TRBJ2-7
clone_size: many
cdr3_nt: TGCGCCAGCAGTGAGCCCAGGGGGCGCTCCTACGAGCAGTACTTC
cdr3_aa: CASSEPRGRSYEQYF

v_call: TRBV12-3/TRBV12-4
d_call: NA
j_call: TRBJ1-6
clone_size: many
cdr3_nt: TGTGCCAGCAGCTCCTATAATTCACCCCTCCACTTT
cdr3_aa: CASSSYNSPLHF

v_call: TRBV7-2
d_call: TRBD1
j_call: TRBJ1-4
clone_size: NA
cdr3_nt: TGTGCCAGCAGCCCCGGGAACAGGGGGCCAACTAATGAAAAACTGTTTTTT
cdr3_aa: CASSPGNRGPTNEKLFF

v_call: TRBV19
d_call: TRBD1
j_call: TRBJ2-7
clone_size: few
cdr3_nt: TGTGCCGGCGACCGTTTGGTGACAGGGGGCAACGAGCAGTACTTC
cdr3_aa: CAGDRLVTGGNEQYF

v_call: TRBV5-1
d_call: NA
j_call: TRBJ1-1
clone_size: NA
cdr3_nt: TGCGCCAGCAGCTTGGTACAGATGAACACTGAAGCTTTCTTT
cdr3_aa: CASSLVQMNTEAFF

v_call: TRBV20-1
d_call: TRBD2
j_call: TRBJ2-5
clone_size: NA
cdr3_nt: TGCAGTGAACGGACTAGCAAAGAGACCCAGTACTTC
cdr3_aa: CSERTSKETQYF

v_call: TRBV2
d_call: NA
j_call: TRBJ2-2
clone_size: NA
cdr3_nt: TGTGCCAGCAGTGGCCCCAGGGGTACCGGGGAGCTGTTTTTT
cdr3_aa: CASSGPRGTGELFF

v_call: TRBV15
d_call: NA
j_call: TRBJ2-3
clone_size: NA
cdr3_nt: TGTGCCACCAGCAGAGGGTCAGATACGCAGTATTTT
cdr3_aa: CATSRGSDTQYF

v_call: TRBV25-1
d_call: TRBD1
j_call: TRBJ1-4
clone_size: NA
cdr3_nt: TGTGCCAGCAGTGAATATGAAGGGGGCTATGGCCAAACGGATGAAAAACTGTTTTTT
cdr3_aa: CASSEYEGGYGQTDEKLFF

v_call: TRBV29-1
d_call: NA
j_call: TRBJ1-1
clone_size: once
cdr3_nt: TGCAGCTTTGACCGGTTTCGGTCTGAAGCTTTCTTT
cdr3_aa: CSFDRFRSEAFF

v_call: TRBV27
d_call: TRBD1
j_call: TRBJ2-2
clone_size: NA
cdr3_nt: TGTGCCAGCAGTTCCTGGACAGGAAACACCGGGGAGCTGTTTTTT
cdr3_aa: CASSSWTGNTGELFF

v_call: TRBV5-1
d_call: NA
j_call: TRBJ1-5
clone_size: few
cdr3_nt: TGCGCCAGCAGCTTTGGGAACAATCAGCCCCAGCATTTT
cdr3_aa: CASSFGNNQPQHF

v_call: TRBV20-1
d_call: TRBD1
j_call: TRBJ1-1
clone_size: many
cdr3_nt: TGCAGTGCTGACAGGGGAGTGGACGCTTTCTTT
cdr3_aa: CSADRGVDAFF

v_call: TRBV2
d_call: NA
j_call: TRBJ1-2
clone_size: NA
cdr3_nt: TGTGCCAGCAGTGGTCAGAGGGGTAGGGGCTATGGCTACACCTTC
cdr3_aa: CASSGQRGRGYGYTF

v_call: TRBV2
d_call: NA
j_call: TRBJ2-2
clone_size: few
cdr3_nt: TGTGCCAGCTCAGACTCCGTGGACAGATGGAACACCGGGGAGCTGTTTTTT
cdr3_aa: CASSDSVDRWNTGELFF

v_call: TRBV20-1
d_call: NA
j_call: TRBJ1-5
clone_size: few
cdr3_nt: TGCAGTGCTAGAGATCCGGGACGGCGTCAGCCCCAGCATTTT
cdr3_aa: CSARDPGRRQPQHF

v_call: TRBV6-1
d_call: NA
j_call: TRBJ1-1
clone_size: NA
cdr3_nt: TGTGCCAGCAGTGAAGCTCGGAGGGAATTGAACACTGAAGCTTTCTTT
cdr3_aa: CASSEARRELNTEAFF

v_call: TRBV10-3
d_call: TRBD2
j_call: TRBJ2-7
clone_size: NA
cdr3_nt: TGTGCCAGCAGCCCGGGACTAGACTTATACGAGCAGTACTTC
cdr3_aa: CASSPGLDLYEQYF

v_call: TRBV6-1
d_call: NA
j_call: TRBJ1-1
clone_size: NA
cdr3_nt: TGTGCCAGCAGGGTGACTAGGGGACGCACTGAAGCTTTCTTT
cdr3_aa: CASRVTRGRTEAFF